Listed here are 8 T cell receptor beta chains from one sample, sequenced in a study of Graves' ophthalmopathy and Graves' hyperthyroidism. RNA transcripts served as template for amplifying TCR beta CDR3 sequences. First-round RT-PCR used HTBI primers; second-round multiplex PCR followed. TCRdb re-called the multiplex PCR reads with MiXCR, one entry per CDR3 protein. The sample records roughly 500,000 distinct CDR3 sequences, around 15% being singletons. The sequenced sample consisted of blood. Receptors originate from a woman under 40 with Graves' ophthalmopathy.

This chain connects TRBV6-2 or TRBV6-3 to TRBJ1-1; a possible D gene is TRBD1 (6 bases). Looked up from germline, CDR1 is MNHEY and CDR2 is SVGEGT. V was pared by 3 bases and J by 1 base, with 15 bases between. The CDR3 has 16 residues. In DNA form, the CDR3 reads TGTGCCAGCAGTTATAACAGGGAGAACCCGAACACTGAAGCTTTCTTT. Protein: CASSYNRENPNTEAFF.

The chain uses TRBV28 and TRBJ1-2; D is perhaps TRBD1 (6 bases). Trimming took off 8 bases at V and 8 bases at J, with 18 bases between the two ends. Per germline, CDR1 MDHEN and CDR2 SYDVKM. This CDR3 region has 13 residues. The CDR3 protein is CASGSDRLGGYTF. The CDR3 nucleotides are TGTGCCAGCGGTTCAGACAGGTTGGGGGGCTACACCTTC.

Ten or more counts support this clonotype. The rearrangement joins TRBV30 to TRBJ2-2; TRBD1 is a possible D gene (5 bases). The CDR3 loop spans 13 amino acids. The V gene lost 3 bases and the J gene lost 2 bases, with 7 bases spanning the gap. Germline V lookup: CDR1 GTSNPN, CDR2 SVGIG (reference sequence). The CDR3 sequence: CAWSRVNTGELFF. DNA for the CDR3: TGTGCCTGGAGCAGGGTAAACACCGGGGAGCTGTTTTTT.

This clonotype was counted many times. V is TRBV13 and J is TRBJ1-1; D may be TRBD1 (5 bases). V was trimmed by 5 bases and J by 0 bases, leaving 10 bases between them. Germline V gene lookup returns CDR1 PRHDT and CDR2 FYEKMQ (reference sequence). There are 14 residues in the CDR3. In DNA, the CDR3 is TGTGCCAGCAGCAGGGGTGCCGTGAACACTGAAGCTTTCTTT. As protein: CASSRGAVNTEAFF.

This clonotype was found many times. The chain carries TRBV20-1 and TRBJ2-7; 8 positions agree with TRBD2. V was clipped by 7 bases and J by 4 bases; unmatched bases: 12. The CDR3 covers 14 residues. CDR1 DFQATT and CDR2 SNEGSKA come from the germline V gene (reference sequence). The CDR3 nucleotides read TGCAGTGTCCTCACCCCCAGCGGGAGATACGAGCAGTACTTC. It translates to CSVLTPSGRYEQYF.

This clonotype showed up just a few times. CDR3 region: CASSLLGLSDTQYF. CDR3 in DNA: TGTGCCAGCAGCCTACTAGGTCTGTCCGATACGCAGTATTTT. The chain recombines TRBV12-3 or TRBV12-4 with TRBJ2-3, with D possibly being TRBD2 (5 bases). Trimming removed 6 bases from V and 6 bases from J, with 16 bases in between. The CDR3 length is 14 residues.

This clonotype was seen ten or more times. The chain is built from TRBV10-3 and TRBJ2-7; 7 bases are shared with TRBD1. V shed 11 bases, J shed 2 bases, and the junction held 9 bases outside the gene matches. In germline, CDR1 is ENHRY, CDR2 SYGVKD. The CDR3 length is 13 residues. CDR3 residues: CAVNRGQAYEQYF. The CDR3 coding sequence is TGTGCCGTAAACAGGGGTCAGGCCTACGAGCAGTACTTC.

This rearrangement joins TRBV12-3 or TRBV12-4 to TRBJ1-2; TRBD1 agrees at 10 bases. The CDR3 is 13 amino acids. V shed 6 bases, J shed 8 bases, and the junction held 6 bases outside the gene matches. The chain's CDR3 is CASSNDRGRGYTF. The DNA for the CDR3 is TGTGCCAGCAGCAACGACAGGGGGCGGGGCTACACCTTC.